This T cell receptor (beta chain) was identified during a study of shared clonotypes between healthy human individuals. This clone was recorded once. Assay used: immunoSEQ multiplex PCR; TCRdb lists only in-frame clones, some missing. The data contain 2 million to 2.5 million clones, approximately 95% of them singletons. The CDR3 loop spans 12 amino acids. Germline V gene lookup returns CDR1 LNHNV and CDR2 YYDKDF (reference sequence). V shed 8 bases and J shed 0 bases, with 8 bases lying between them. The chain joins TRBV15 to TRBJ2-7; D may be TRBD2 (5 bases). Source material: naive CD4+ T cells from PBMCs. This sample's subset: CD45RA+ positively selected. The receptor was derived from a man aged 18 to 35 in good health. Some clones in this sample may be carry-over from other donors' samples. The CDR3 region has the DNA TGTGCCACCGGGCGGGTCTCCTACGAGCAGTACTTC. It translates to CATGRVSYEQYF.